One and the same sample provided the 23 T cell receptor beta chains below, sequenced in a study of blood T cell repertoires in COVID-19. Profiled with immunoSEQ multiplex PCR; TCRdb holds only in-frame clones, not every one. Counted here are around 100,000 clones, 65% to 80% occurring once; the ten biggest clones make up under 25%. Sample: peripheral blood. These receptors came from a man aged 65 to 79 with active or convalescent COVID-19.

This chain links TRBV19 with TRBJ2-7; 7 nucleotides match TRBD2. There are 15 residues in the CDR3. V shed 3 bases, J shed 6 bases, and the junction held 11 bases outside the gene matches. Per germline, CDR1 LNHDA and CDR2 SQIVND (reference sequence). CDR3 nucleotides: TGTGCCAGTAGTATCCGGGGCGGGAGTCTCCCCGAGCAGTACTTC. Its translation: CASSIRGGSLPEQYF.

The rearrangement uses TRBV28 and TRBJ2-2; a possible D gene is TRBD1 (5 bases). Trimming removed 7 bases at V and 6 bases at J, with 12 bases between. Germline lookup yields CDR1 MDHEN and CDR2 SYDVKM. This CDR3 is 13 amino acids long. CDR3 nucleotides: TGTGCCAGCACCCTGGGGCTTCCCGGGGAGCTGTTTTTT. This gives the protein CASTLGLPGELFF.

The chain joins TRBV14 to TRBJ1-1; 7 nucleotides line up with TRBD1. Germline V gene sequence: CDR1 SGHDN, CDR2 FVKESK. V trimming: 4 bases; J trimming: 8 bases; junction bases outside the gene matches: 10. The CDR3 contains 14 residues. Written as DNA, the CDR3 is TGTGCCAGCAGCCGAGGAGGGGGCCTCAGGGAAGCTTTCTTT. This encodes CASSRGGGLREAFF.

This clone appeared a few times. This chain connects TRBV14 to TRBJ1-2, with 8 bases aligning to TRBD1. The CDR3 extends over 15 amino acids. With 0 bases clipped from V and 8 bases from J, the junction kept 8 bases outside the gene matches. Per germline, CDR1 SGHDN and CDR2 FVKESK. CDR3 nucleotide sequence: TGTGCCAGCAGCCAAGATTGGGCAGGGGGCGCGGGCTACACCTTC. Amino acids: CASSQDWAGGAGYTF.

The genes are TRBV28 and TRBJ2-7; 9 bases align to TRBD1. The CDR3 is 16 amino acids. The junction had 15 bases not matched to a gene; V was cut back by 5 bases and J by 7 bases. Germline CDR1 and CDR2: MDHEN and SYDVKM. CDR3 in DNA: TGTGCCAGCAGTACACCAACCGGGACAGGGTCAGGAGAGCAGTACTTC. Translating it yields CASSTPTGTGSGEQYF.

The rearrangement links TRBV5-1 to TRBJ1-5; TRBD1 might be the D (6 bases). The CDR3 totals 15 residues. V gave up 0 bases and J gave up 2 bases, with 9 bases separating them. CDR1 is SGHRS, CDR2 YFSETQ, per germline. The CDR3 region has the DNA TGCGCCAGCAGCTTGGAGGCAGGGGGCAATCAGCCCCAGCATTTT. Its translation: CASSLEAGGNQPQHF.

The chain has TRBV6-5 and TRBJ2-7; TRBD2 aligns across 7 bases. After removal of 3 bases from V and 2 bases from J, the junction contained 7 bases not matched to a gene. Germline CDR1 reads MNHEY; CDR2 reads SVGAGI. The CDR3 loop spans 15 amino acids. CDR3 nucleotide sequence: TGTGCCAGCAGTTATACTAGCGCGCAGACCTACGAGCAGTACTTC. Its translation: CASSYTSAQTYEQYF.

The chain recombines TRBV4-2 with TRBJ1-4, with a weak D call TRBD1 (6 bases). CDR3 length: 14 residues. V gave up 2 bases and J gave up 7 bases, with 11 bases separating them. Per the germline V gene, CDR1 is LGHNA and CDR2 is YNFKEQ. The CDR3 coding sequence is TGTGCCAGCAGCCAAACAGGGAAGAGTGAAAAACTGTTTTTT. Translated, it gives CASSQTGKSEKLFF.

This clone was seen a handful of times. V gene TRBV9 combines with J gene TRBJ2-2; D gene unclear. The CDR3 is made up of 15 amino acids. Trimming removed 0 bases at V and 1 base at J, with 7 bases between. Germline CDR1 and CDR2: SGDLS and YYNGEE. DNA for the CDR3: TGTGCCAGCAGCGTAGCCCTCTGGAACACCGGGGAGCTGTTTTTT. Encoded protein: CASSVALWNTGELFF.

The chain employs TRBV7-9 and TRBJ1-1, with 7 bases matching TRBD1. V trimming: 0 bases; J trimming: 4 bases; junction bases outside the gene matches: 8. CDR1 is SEHNR and CDR2 is FQNEAQ in the germline V gene (reference sequence). The CDR3 consists of 16 residues. CDR3 DNA sequence: TGTGCCAGCAGCTTAGCCCTCGACAGGGAGGTCACTGAAGCTTTCTTT. Protein product: CASSLALDREVTEAFF. Filled out from reference TRBV7-9 and TRBJ1-1, the complete variable domain reads DTGVSQNPRHKITKRGQNVTFRCDPISEHNRLYWYRQTLGQGPEFLTYFQNEAQLEKSRLLSDRFSAERPKGSFSTLEIQRTEQGDSAMYLCASSLALDREVTEAFFGQGTRLTVV.

This chain uses TRBV7-9 with TRBJ1-6, with 7 bases aligning to TRBD1. The germline V gene encodes CDR1 SEHNR and CDR2 FQNEAQ (reference sequence). The CDR3 is 14 residues long. The ends lost 1 base at V and 9 bases at J; junction bases unmatched: 3. Written as DNA, the CDR3 is TGTGCCAGCAGCTTAGAACAGGGGACTTCACCCCTCCACTTT. It is translated as CASSLEQGTSPLHF.

The rearrangement joins TRBV4-1 to TRBJ2-1; D is uncertain. The CDR3 sequence is 14 residues long. Germline CDR1 is MGHRA and CDR2 is YSYEKL. V was clipped by 4 bases and J by 1 base, with 8 bases between them. The CDR3 here is CASSLRPSYNEQFF. In DNA form, the CDR3 reads TGCGCCAGCAGCCTCAGGCCATCCTACAATGAGCAGTTCTTC.

As regards this clone: This sample also contains other DNA sequences that code for the same CDR3. J is TRBJ1-2 and V is TRBV28; D call uncertain. Germline V gene lookup returns CDR1 MDHEN and CDR2 SYDVKM. The CDR3 contains 12 residues. Trimming removed 6 bases at V and 5 bases at J, with 10 bases between. The CDR3 coding sequence is TGTGCCAGCAGCTTACGAGGGTATGGCTACACCTTC. Encoded protein: CASSLRGYGYTF.

The CDR3 here is CAWSGGLYGYTF. CDR3 coding DNA: TGTGCCTGGAGCGGTGGACTCTATGGCTACACCTTC. The chain is built from TRBV30 and TRBJ1-2; D gene uncertain. CDR3 length: 12 amino acids. The germline V and J ends were trimmed by 3 bases and 4 bases, with 9 bases remaining between them. CDR1 is GTSNPN, CDR2 SVGIG, per germline (reference sequence).

The chain carries TRBV11-2 and TRBJ1-2; D might be TRBD1 (5 bases). The CDR3 has 17 amino acids. Per the germline V gene, CDR1 is SGHAT and CDR2 is FQNNGV. Trimming took off 5 bases at V and 3 bases at J, with 22 bases between the two ends. The CDR3 sequence: CASSHNPTGIYDYGYTF. In DNA form, the CDR3 reads TGTGCCAGCAGCCACAACCCCACAGGAATATATGACTATGGCTACACCTTC.

The V gene is TRBV6-5, the J gene TRBJ2-6; no clear D. CDR3 length equals 15 residues. Trimming cost V 1 base and J 0 bases, with 4 bases left between them. Germline V gives CDR1 MNHEY, CDR2 SVGAGI. CDR3 amino acids: CASSYYRSGANVLTF. CDR3 bases: TGTGCCAGCAGTTACTATCGCTCTGGGGCCAACGTCCTGACTTTC.

V is TRBV30 and J is TRBJ1-5, with D possibly TRBD1 on 6 matching bases. The CDR3 is made up of 13 amino acids. From germline, CDR1 is GTSNPN and CDR2 SVGIG (reference sequence). Trimming stripped 5 bases from V and 6 bases from J, with 14 bases between. This CDR3 reads CAWATGRRQPQHF. Here the CDR3 DNA reads TGTGCCTGGGCTACAGGGAGACGTCAGCCCCAGCATTTT.

The CDR3 reads CASSYRQRTDTQYF. CDR3 DNA: TGTGCCAGCAGTTACCGACAACGCACAGATACGCAGTATTTT. This chain uses TRBV6-5 with TRBJ2-3; D ambiguous. This CDR3 spans 14 amino acids. From germline, CDR1 is MNHEY and CDR2 SVGAGI. Trimming took off 2 bases at V and 1 base at J, with 7 bases between the two ends.

The genes are TRBV7-9 and TRBJ2-7; perhaps TRBD1 as D (6 bases). Germline assignment: CDR1 SEHNR and CDR2 FQNEAQ (reference sequence). The CDR3 is made up of 13 amino acids. Trimming removed 8 bases at V and 4 bases at J, with 15 bases between. For the CDR3, the DNA is TGTGCCAGCCAAGACAGGAACGGATACGAGCAGTACTTC. Translating it yields CASQDRNGYEQYF.

The J gene is TRBJ2-2, the V gene TRBV24-1; 10 bases are shared with TRBD2. The CDR3 sequence is 17 residues long. V was clipped by 1 base and J by 3 bases; unmatched bases: 4. Looked up from germline, CDR1 is KGHDR and CDR2 is SFDVKD. CDR3 region: CATSDLGSGRDTGELFF. The CDR3 nucleotides are TGTGCCACCAGTGATTTAGGCAGCGGGAGGGACACCGGGGAGCTGTTTTTT.

V and J are TRBV29-1 and TRBJ1-5; 7 bases line up with TRBD1. The junction had 3 bases not matched to a gene; V was cut back by 4 bases and J by 0 bases. The CDR3 loop spans 14 amino acids. Germline V lookup: CDR1 SQVTM, CDR2 ANQGSEA. The CDR3 nucleotides are TGCAGCGTTGCACAGGGGAATAGCAATCAGCCCCAGCATTTT. Protein product: CSVAQGNSNQPQHF.

The chain carries TRBV5-1 and TRBJ2-7, with D maybe TRBD1 (6 bases). From germline, CDR1 is SGHRS and CDR2 YFSETQ. V dropped 0 bases and J dropped 3 bases, with 7 bases sitting between them. The length of the CDR3 is 13 residues. The DNA of the CDR3 is TGCGCCAGCAGCTTGGGACAGGACTACGAGCAGTACTTC. It translates to CASSLGQDYEQYF.

This clone was seen only once. V is TRBV6-1 and J is TRBJ2-3, with 7 bases aligning to TRBD2. Losses at the gene ends were 1 base for V and 4 bases for J; bases not matched to a gene: 5. Looked up from germline, CDR1 is MNHNS and CDR2 is SASEGT. The CDR3 loop spans 15 amino acids. CDR3 nucleotides: TGTGCCAGCAGTGAAGGGACTAGAGGGGCAGATACGCAGTATTTT. Translating gives CASSEGTRGADTQYF.